Given below is one T cell receptor beta chain in context. Its antigen is still unknown. CDR3 length: 14 residues. CDR1 and CDR2 (germline): SGHRS, YFSETQ. Deletions cut 2 bases from V and 0 bases from J, with 6 bases between. This sample was taken from a study of PD-1 blockade in classical Hodgkin lymphoma. Study-level findings and limits: Exclusion was the outcome for patients who began nivolumab under 1 year after ASCT.

Indicated time point: cycle 4 day 1 (C4D1), after less than 7 weeks of nivolumab. There was relapse after autologous stem cell transplantation in every patient, and there was variation in brentuximab vedotin exposure. The study purified CD4+ T cells from thawed PBMCs using magnetic negative selection. Clones were read by immunoSEQ multiplex PCR, and TCRdb kept only the in-frame ones, dropping some. The sample yields about 18,000 clones, roughly 65% seen once. The source of this sequence is a human donor with classical Hodgkin lymphoma. Sample: CD4+ T cells from blood, taken before the fourth cycle of nivolumab. This chain uses TRBV5-1 with TRBJ1-3; D is ambiguous. The CDR3 protein is CASSLGSSGNTIYF. The CDR3 DNA follows: TGCGCCAGCAGCTTAGGCTCCTCTGGAAACACCATATATTTT.